This record covers a single T cell receptor (beta chain). The data were taken from a study of blood T cell repertoires in COVID-19. As for the study in general: Acute and convalescent COVID-19 samples came from the United States, Italy and Spain. PBMCs, B-cell-depleted T cells, or T cells provided the cDNA or gDNA that made up the material.

CDR1 is LNHDA, CDR2 SQIVND, per germline (reference sequence). V was pared by 4 bases and J by 8 bases, with 17 bases between. The CDR3 runs 14 residues. Original processing notes: Amplification from reference gene primers served as the basis for estimated nucleated cell counts. Profiling relied on immunoSEQ multiplex PCR, and the TCRdb table lists in-frame clones only, not all of them. V and J calls and clone size are as listed in that table; D and trimming were resolved from the DNA. In the table there are 150,000 to 200,000 clones, approximately 87% of which are singletons. Sample: peripheral blood. V and J are TRBV19 and TRBJ1-2, with D possibly TRBD1 on 6 matching bases. The receptor was isolated from a woman in her sixties or seventies with acute or convalescent COVID-19. In DNA, the CDR3 is TGTGCCAGTAGTAACATACAGGGAGGGTACGGCTACACCTTC. Its translation: CASSNIQGGYGYTF.